This T cell receptor beta chain was recorded in a study of shared T cell receptors in the human thymus. Using immunoSEQ multiplex PCR, the repertoire was profiled, and TCRdb retains in-frame clones only, with some absent. The sample contains hundreds of thousands of clones, around 87% of which appear only once. This CDR3 is built from 15 residues. Germline CDR1 reads LNHNV; CDR2 reads YYDKDF (reference sequence). The germline V and J ends were trimmed by 3 bases and 3 bases, with 14 bases remaining between them. Separately, the same data were catalogued under a study of human thymus T cells. This second study says: Corrective cardiac surgery supplied the resected thymus tissue.

The chain links TRBV15 to TRBJ1-1; D is unresolved. This receptor was obtained from a boy under two years old with a congenital heart defect. Sequenced input: thymocytes. CDR3 residues: CATSSVEVLDTEAFF. CDR3 nucleotide sequence: TGTGCCACCAGCAGTGTTGAGGTACTAGACACTGAAGCTTTCTTT.